The TCR beta chain under discussion was sequenced for a study of vaccination and CD4 T cells after COVID-19 (dated by TCRdb to between 2020 and 2023). Regarding the study in general: Convalescent patients had a positive SARS-CoV-2 result on nasal swab PCR, and of these patients, nine had mild disease and one had severe disease. The convalescent cohort comprised six males and four females, including two Hispanic individuals, seven Caucasians, two Asians and one multiracial person. Participants received two doses of either the Pfizer-BioNTech BNT162b2 vaccine (n=8) or the Moderna mRNA-1273 vaccine (n=2). Post-COVID blood samples from convalescent patients were collected a median of roughly 100 days after diagnosis, with a range of roughly 30 to 161 days. Post-vaccine blood samples were obtained a median of around 67 days after the second vaccine dose, with a range of roughly 13 to 250 days. For stimulating the cultures, overlapping spike peptide pools were used, derived from SARS-CoV-2 as well as from the common cold coronaviruses HCoV-NL63, HCoV-OC43 and HCoV-229E. Control cultures used a CEFX viral epitope pool as positive control, an HIV-1 Nef peptide pool as negative control, or no peptide. The spike-specific CD4+ TCR repertoire was compared before and after mRNA vaccination in over nine COVID-19 convalescent patients and a few infection-naive healthy vaccine recipients.

What this sample's treatment or condition label stands for: approximately nine-day PBMC culture with coronavirus spike peptide pools or control peptides (ViraFEST assay). The ViraFEST assay, used in the study, expanded antigen-specific T cells with peptide pools and then identified the expanded clonotypes through TCR sequencing. Positive SARS-CoV-2 PCR tests in the convalescent patients dated from March to December 2020, before Alpha, Beta and Delta variants emerged in the United States. PBMCs were cultured at roughly 1.9 million per well in IMDM supplemented with approximately 5.3% human AB serum and 8.5 to 10 IU/ml IL-2, with about 11 ug/ml peptide pools added. On days 3 and 7, half of the culture medium was replaced with fresh IL-2-containing medium. After 9 to 10 days of culture, CD4+ T cells were isolated by negative selection using the EasySep CD4+ T cell isolation kit. PBMCs were separated from whole blood using Ficoll-Paque Plus gradient centrifugation and then either used fresh or cryopreserved at -140C. Each culture condition was generally run in triplicate wells.

By share, this clonotype ranks as large (0.1 to 1%). The antigen it recognizes is unknown. Base qualities are missing; no much larger clone stands one base away. Here is what the overall study found, with its caveats: The number of convalescent patients in the study was relatively small, and the study did not examine early timepoints following natural infection. Although the median number of SARS-CoV-2-reactive clonotypes went up from some 23 after infection to 35 to 40 after vaccination, the increase was not significant. Among convalescent patients, a median approximately 88% of the SARS-CoV-2-reactive clones seen after vaccination appeared only after vaccination, which suggests priming specific to the vaccine. In convalescent patients, nearly all vaccine-specific clones (304 of 307) were found to be mono-reactive for SARS-CoV-2 spike rather than cross-reactive with common cold coronaviruses.

Receptor amplification or capture employed PCR. At the Johns Hopkins FTIC core, DNA from the cultured CD4+ T cells underwent TCR sequencing with the Oncomine TCR Beta short-read assay. The QIAamp micro DNA kit was used to extract genomic DNA from the cultured CD4+ T cells. Oncomine TCR Beta libraries from cultured CD4+ T cells were pooled using unique dual indexes and sequenced on an Illumina iSeq 100. As for the original processing: Non-productive sequences were filtered out, and CDR3s that did not start with C, did not end with F or W, or were shorter than 7 amino acids were discarded. The MANAFEST web application identified antigen-specific clonotypes by comparing peptide-stimulated wells against reference wells and other culture wells. Positive clones required FDR below 0.05, an odds ratio above 5, and productive frequency above 0.1% in at least two of three replicate wells. Cross-reactive clonotypes were defined as significantly expanded in both SARS-CoV-2 spike wells and at least one common cold coronavirus spike condition. Similarity between CDR3 sequences was evaluated in R version 3.6.1 using Levenshtein distances (stringdist) and unrooted phylogenetic trees (ape). Through fastp at Q25 and MiXCR, TCRdb rebuilt clones from the public reads, retaining in-frame beta chains. Duplicate CDR3 protein sequences are folded into a single record with the most common DNA and genes. In this record, the V and J calls reflect TCRdb's handling and not the investigators' own analysis. The sample table contains thousands of distinct CDR3 sequences; only one count was recorded for 17% of them. Roughly a fifth of the sample rests with the top ten.

Sample: CD4+ T cells from blood, cultured in vitro. The TCR was taken from a human donor who had recovered from COVID-19.

The DNA sequence is TGTGCCAGCAGCCCGGACAGGGGCGCCTACAATGAGCAGTTCTTC. The resulting protein is CASSPDRGAYNEQFF. The chain employs TRBV5-4 and TRBJ2-1; TRBD1 agrees with 9 junctional bases. CDR1 and CDR2 are drawn from the germline V gene (reference sequence): SGHNT, YYREEE. The CDR3 runs 15 amino acids, cysteine and phenylalanine included. CDR3 DNA only is kept here, 45 bases in frame from base 1. Relative to germline, V is missing 4 bases and J is missing 2 bases, with 4 bases of the junction outside any gene match.